This T cell receptor beta chain derives from a study of shared clonotypes between healthy human individuals. Study conclusions and caveats: Non-shared clonotypes showed lower generation probabilities than clonotypes common to all four donors. Genetic and exposure-history diversity was limited by the small donor number.

CDR1 is LGHNA, CDR2 YSLEER, per germline. The CDR3 extends over 15 amino acids. Trimming removed 2 bases at V and 8 bases at J, with 15 bases between. As regards this clone: Its cognate antigen is unknown.

Deep was the level at which the assay was run. Produced via immunoSEQ multiplex PCR; TCRdb's table is partial and in-frame only. Here the sample spans about 1.5 million clones, 95% to 99% being singletons. The sequencing sample was made of naive CD4+ T cells sorted from blood. Indicated subset: CD45RA+ positively selected. This TCR was recovered from a man aged 25 to 40 in good health. V and J are TRBV4-3 and TRBJ1-4, with a tentative D call TRBD1 (6 bases). The CDR3 reads CASSQLPGVGEKLFF. The CDR3 DNA sequence: TGCGCCAGCAGCCAATTGCCAGGGGTCGGGGAAAAACTGTTTTTT.